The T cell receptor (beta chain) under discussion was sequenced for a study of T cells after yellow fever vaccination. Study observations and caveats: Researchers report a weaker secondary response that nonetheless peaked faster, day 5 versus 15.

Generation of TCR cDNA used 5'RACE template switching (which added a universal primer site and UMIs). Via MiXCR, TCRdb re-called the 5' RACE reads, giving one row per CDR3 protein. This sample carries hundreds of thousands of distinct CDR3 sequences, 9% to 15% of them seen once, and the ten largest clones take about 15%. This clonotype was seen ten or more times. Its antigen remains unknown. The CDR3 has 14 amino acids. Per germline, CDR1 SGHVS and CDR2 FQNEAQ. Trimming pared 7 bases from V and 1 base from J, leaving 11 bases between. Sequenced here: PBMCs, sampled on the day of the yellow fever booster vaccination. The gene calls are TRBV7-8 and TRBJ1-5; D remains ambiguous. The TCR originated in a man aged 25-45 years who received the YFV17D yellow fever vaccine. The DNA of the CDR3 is TGTGCCAGCACGCAAGTTGGGAGCAATCAGCCCCAGCATTTT. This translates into CASTQVGSNQPQHF.